This is a list of T cell receptor beta chains from one sample in a study of CD8 T cells in Susac syndrome. TCRdb re-called the immunoSEQ multiplex PCR reads with MiXCR, one entry per CDR3 protein. The sample records 150,000 to 200,000 distinct CDR3 sequences, more than 85% being singletons. Sequenced sample: CD4+ T cells from PBMCs. Receptors originate from a human donor with Susac syndrome. CDR3s include the opening cysteine and the closing phenylalanine or tryptophan. A D gene is named only where the DNA matches it firmly. Clone size is shown for a subset of rows, as once, few, many or a class of expanded clone.

len,d_gene,v_gene,abundance,j_gene,CDR3nt,CDR3aa
16,TRBD2,TRBV6-6,once,TRBJ2-1,TGTGCCAGCAGTTCTCGACTAGCGGGAGGATACAATGAGCAGTTCTTC,CASSSRLAGGYNEQFF
11,NA,TRBV24-1,NA,TRBJ2-1,TGTGCCACCTATGGCAACAATGAGCAGTTCTTC,CATYGNNEQFF
14,NA,TRBV5-1,NA,TRBJ2-4,TGCGCCAGCAGCTTGAGAAGGAGCGGAGACATTCAGTACTTC,CASSLRRSGDIQYF
14,NA,TRBV7-9,NA,TRBJ1-2,TGTGCCAGCAGCTTAAATCAGGGACTCTATGGCTACACCTTC,CASSLNQGLYGYTF
13,TRBD1,TRBV7-9,few,TRBJ1-1,TGTGCCAGCAGTACAGGGGTCGACACTGAAGCTTTCTTT,CASSTGVDTEAFF
15,TRBD2,TRBV6-2/TRBV6-3,NA,TRBJ2-7,TGTGCCAGCAGTCCCGACCTAGCGGTAGTTTACGAGCAGTACTTC,CASSPDLAVVYEQYF
17,NA,TRBV6-5,NA,TRBJ2-6,TGTGCCAGCAGTTACTTCGGCGACAGCACTGGGGCCAACGTCCTGACTTTC,CASSYFGDSTGANVLTF
16,TRBD2,TRBV12-3/TRBV12-4,NA,TRBJ2-1,TGTGCCAGCAGTAACTCCGGGACTAGCGGATACAATGAGCAGTTCTTC,CASSNSGTSGYNEQFF
14,NA,TRBV30,NA,TRBJ1-2,TGTGCCTGGAAGTTTATCACAACCGGGACAGGCTACACCTTC,CAWKFITTGTGYTF
15,NA,TRBV9,NA,TRBJ1-1,TGTGCCAGCAGCGTAGTACCCAGGGCGAACACTGAAGCTTTCTTT,CASSVVPRANTEAFF
13,TRBD1,TRBV10-3,NA,TRBJ2-7,TGTGCCATACACCGGGACAGGACCTACGAGCAGTACTTC,CAIHRDRTYEQYF
17,NA,TRBV7-8,NA,TRBJ2-1,TGTGCCAGCAGCTTAGAGGAGCGGAGGAGGGCTTCAAATGAGCAGTTCTTC,CASSLEERRRASNEQFF
12,NA,TRBV7-3,NA,TRBJ1-1,TGTGCCAGCAGCTTAAGACCCGGACAAGCTTTCTTT,CASSLRPGQAFF
13,NA,TRBV19,NA,TRBJ2-5,TGTGCCAGTAGTGAGTTAAGGGACGGGACCCAGTACTTC,CASSELRDGTQYF
14,NA,TRBV3-1,NA,TRBJ2-7,TGTGCCAGCAGCCAAGAAGATAGAGATTACGAGCAGTACTTC,CASSQEDRDYEQYF
14,NA,TRBV2,NA,TRBJ2-6,TGTGCCAGCAGGACAGGTGGGGGGGCCAACGTCCTGACTTTC,CASRTGGGANVLTF
17,TRBD1,TRBV5-1,NA,TRBJ2-7,TGCGCCAGCAGCCCGGGGACAGGGCATCATATCTCCTACGAGCAGTACTTC,CASSPGTGHHISYEQYF
13,NA,TRBV24-1,NA,TRBJ2-1,TGTGCCACCAGTGGGACTCCTTACAATGAGCAGTTCTTC,CATSGTPYNEQFF
13,TRBD1,TRBV5-4,NA,TRBJ2-7,TGTGCCAGCAGGGGGGACAGGGTTGGCGAGCAGTACTTC,CASRGDRVGEQYF
15,TRBD2,TRBV7-2,NA,TRBJ2-1,TGTGCCAGCAGCTCCGGACTAGGGCCTTTTTATGAGCAGTTCTTC,CASSSGLGPFYEQFF
22,NA,TRBV3-1,NA,TRBJ2-1,TGTGCCAGCAGCCAAGATCCTCTGTTGGCTGGATATGCCGCTACAACCTACAATGAGCAGTTCTTC,CASSQDPLLAGYAATTYNEQFF
14,NA,TRBV20-1,NA,TRBJ1-2,TGCAGTGCTAGAGCCCCAGTAACAGGACATGGCTACACCTTC,CSARAPVTGHGYTF
16,NA,TRBV6-1,NA,TRBJ2-4,TGTGCCAGCAGCTTGTATCGTACGGACAGAGGTCGCATTCAGTACTTC,CASSLYRTDRGRIQYF
18,NA,TRBV4-1,NA,TRBJ1-1,TGCGCCAGCAGCCAAGATGAGCGGGATTGGACGGCAAACACTGAAGCTTTCTTT,CASSQDERDWTANTEAFF
15,TRBD1,TRBV10-2,NA,TRBJ2-7,TGCGCCAGCAAGAGCCCCGGGACAGGCTCCTACGAGCAGTACTTC,CASKSPGTGSYEQYF
16,NA,TRBV7-8,NA,TRBJ1-1,TGTGCCAGCAGCCAAGTCCGGGTGTTGTTGAACACTGAAGCTTTCTTT,CASSQVRVLLNTEAFF
14,NA,TRBV2,NA,TRBJ2-5,TGTGCCAGCAGTGAGTCTACAGGCCAAGAGACCCAGTACTTC,CASSESTGQETQYF
14,NA,TRBV5-4,once,TRBJ1-2,TGTGCCAGCAGCCCCTCCGGCTCCCGCTATGGCTACACCTTC,CASSPSGSRYGYTF
14,NA,TRBV6-1,NA,TRBJ2-2,TGTGCCAGTTCTCAGACTTTGAACACCGGGGAGCTGTTTTTT,CASSQTLNTGELFF
15,TRBD1,TRBV18,NA,TRBJ1-6,TGTGCCAGCTCAATCGAACAGGGGGCCAATTCACCCCTCCACTTT,CASSIEQGANSPLHF
14,TRBD1,TRBV30,once,TRBJ1-1,TGTGCCTGGACCCCGACAGGGATGAACACTGAAGCTTTCTTT,CAWTPTGMNTEAFF
17,NA,TRBV9,once,TRBJ2-1,TGTGCCAGCAGCGTAGGTGGGGGAAGGAGCTCCTACAATGAGCAGTTCTTC,CASSVGGGRSSYNEQFF
15,TRBD2,TRBV20-1,once,TRBJ2-5,TGCAGTGCTAGCGCAGCGGGAGGCCCCCAAGAGACCCAGTACTTC,CSASAAGGPQETQYF